The next 13 T cell receptor beta chains were all read from a single sample in a study of OX40 agonist ivuxolimab in advanced cancers. Receptor libraries were prepared by the immunoSEQ multiplex PCR assay. TCRdb re-hosts the immuneACCESS table, in-frame sequences only. Its copies lack some clones; in the studies checked, an unresolved V gene accounts for under half of them, and the cause for the rest is not known. The table for this sample lists about 64,000 clones; around 90% of them were counted only once. The ten largest clones capture 0.67% of the sample. The material sequenced was CD4+ or CD8+ T cells sorted from blood, taken in a trial of the OX40 agonist ivuxolimab. These receptors all stem from an adult with an advanced solid tumor such as melanoma, head and neck, liver or kidney cancer.

This chain links TRBV27 with TRBJ1-2; possibly TRBD1 for D (6 bases). This CDR3 has 11 residues. Trimming cost V 8 bases and J 8 bases, with 12 bases left between them. The germline gives CDR1 MNHEY, CDR2 SMNVEV (reference sequence). CDR3 region: CASAGGGGYTF. The CDR3 region has the DNA TGTGCCAGCGCCGGAGGGGGGGGCTACACCTTC.

The chain uses TRBV11-3 and TRBJ2-1; 7 nucleotides match TRBD2. Germline lookup yields CDR1 SGHNT and CDR2 YENEEA. This CDR3 contains 14 residues. The J segment lost 8 bases and the V segment lost 7 bases, leaving 11 bases of the junction unmatched. The CDR3 DNA reads as TGTGCCAGCACCTCGGGGGTGGCGGGAGATGAGCAGTTCTTC. It yields the protein CASTSGVAGDEQFF.

Note on this clone: One junction end does not reproduce the germline sequence, and a read error may be involved. The J gene is TRBJ2-5, the V gene TRBV7-7; D gene uncertain. The length of the CDR3 is 13 residues. Germline CDR1 and CDR2: SSHAT and FNYEAQ (reference sequence). The CDR3 DNA reads as TGTGCTAGCAGCTTAGGGCTACAAGAGACCCAGTACTTC. It translates to CASSLGLQETQYF.

V usage is TRBV28 and J usage is TRBJ1-1, with a possible D match to TRBD1 (6 bases). This CDR3 is 16 amino acids long. Germline V gene data show CDR1 as MDHEN and CDR2 as SYDVKM. Trimming took 5 bases from V and 5 from J, leaving 21 bases between them. DNA of the CDR3: TGTGCCAGCAGTCCGACCCACGCGGCAGGGGAGACTGAAGCTTTCTTT. This sequence encodes CASSPTHAAGETEAFF.

This chain connects TRBV28 to TRBJ1-1; 8 nucleotides line up with TRBD1. After removal of 8 bases from V and 4 bases from J, the junction contained 6 bases not matched to a gene. Per the germline V gene, CDR1 is MDHEN and CDR2 is SYDVKM. The CDR3 sequence is 13 residues long. The CDR3 bases are TGTGCCAGCCGAGGACAGGGTTTCACTGAAGCTTTCTTT. Translated: CASRGQGFTEAFF.

The chain recombines TRBV19 with TRBJ2-7; 8 nucleotides agree with TRBD2. V shed 0 bases, J shed 2 bases, and the junction held 0 bases outside the gene matches. The CDR3 totals 14 residues. The V gene's germline CDR1 is LNHDA and CDR2 SQIVND (reference sequence). This CDR3 reads CASSIEAGAYEQYF. The DNA for the CDR3 is TGTGCCAGTAGTATAGAAGCGGGGGCCTACGAGCAGTACTTC.

This clone was recorded only once. CDR3 region: CASSYSGGISTGELFF. The CDR3 DNA follows: TGTGCCAGCAGTTACTCGGGGGGGATCTCCACCGGGGAGCTGTTTTTT. The genes are TRBV6-5 and TRBJ2-2; 7 nucleotides line up with TRBD2. Germline V gene sequence: CDR1 MNHEY, CDR2 SVGAGI. V lost 0 bases and J lost 4; bases outside the gene matches: 5. This CDR3 has 16 residues.

The rearrangement joins TRBV13 to TRBJ2-6, with 7 bases that match TRBD2. V shed 2 bases and J 4 bases; nucleotides not matched to a gene: 8. Germline V gene lookup returns CDR1 PRHDT and CDR2 FYEKMQ (reference sequence). The CDR3 runs to 17 residues. The CDR3 is CASSLWEGQAGANVLTF. DNA for the CDR3: TGTGCCAGCAGCTTATGGGAGGGTCAAGCGGGGGCCAACGTCCTGACTTTC.

The J gene is TRBJ1-3, the V gene TRBV18; the D gene is possibly TRBD1 (6 bases). Trimming stripped 5 bases from V and 1 base from J, with 18 bases between. The CDR3 sequence is 17 residues long. Germline CDR1 and CDR2: KGHSH and LQKENI. For the CDR3, the DNA is TGTGCCAGCTCATCCGGTCAGGGGCGAATATCTGGAAACACCATATATTTT. Translated: CASSSGQGRISGNTIYF.

This rearrangement joins TRBV7-9 to TRBJ1-2, with 8 bases identical to TRBD1. Germline V gene lookup returns CDR1 SEHNR and CDR2 FQNEAQ (reference sequence). The J segment lost 6 bases and the V segment lost 0 bases, leaving 6 bases of the junction unmatched. CDR3 size: 15 residues. The CDR3 region has the DNA TGTGCCAGCAGCTTAGCGCAGGCAGGGGGCCATGGCTACACCTTC. Translating it yields CASSLAQAGGHGYTF.

V usage is TRBV4-1 and J usage is TRBJ2-6; 8 positions agree with TRBD2. The CDR3 is 17 amino acids. CDR1 and CDR2 (germline): MGHRA, YSYEKL. Unmatched junction bases numbered 8, after V lost 5 bases and J lost 2 bases. CDR3 in DNA: TGCGCCAGCAGCGGCAGCCAGCGGGAGCCTGGGGCCAACGTCCTGACTTTC. Protein: CASSGSQREPGANVLTF.

The chain links TRBV28 to TRBJ2-3, with 7 bases matching TRBD1. The CDR3 extends over 13 amino acids. The V gene's germline CDR1 is MDHEN and CDR2 SYDVKM. The J segment lost 1 base and the V segment lost 5 bases, leaving 0 bases of the junction unmatched. The CDR3 sequence: CASSGQGTDTQYF. The CDR3 DNA follows: TGTGCCAGCAGTGGACAGGGCACAGATACGCAGTATTTT. Filled out from reference TRBV28 and TRBJ2-3, the complete variable domain reads DVKVTQSSRYLVKRTGEKVFLECVQDMDHENMFWYRQDPGLGLRLIYFSYDVKMKEKGDIPEGYSVSREKKERFSLILESASTNQTSMYLCASSGQGTDTQYFGPGTRLTVL.

This chain links TRBV5-4 with TRBJ1-3, with D uncertain. The CDR3 covers 15 residues. Germline V CDR1 and CDR2: SGHNT, YYREEE (reference sequence). V was pared by 2 bases and J by 1 base, with 10 bases between. This chain's CDR3 is CASSFGSQSGNTIYF. The CDR3 region has the DNA TGTGCCAGCAGCTTCGGGAGTCAATCTGGAAACACCATATATTTT.